The 32 T cell receptor beta chains presented below share a single source sample, sequenced in a study of blood T cell repertoires in COVID-19. Produced via immunoSEQ multiplex PCR; TCRdb's table is partial and in-frame only. Here the sample spans tens of thousands of clones, 90% to 95% being singletons. Sample: peripheral blood. These receptors were taken from a woman aged 45-65 years in a cohort sampled during active COVID-19.

The rearrangement joins TRBV27 to TRBJ2-5; 9 bases map to TRBD1. This CDR3 is built from 13 residues. The germline gives CDR1 MNHEY, CDR2 SMNVEV (reference sequence). The trim removed 5 bases at V and 4 bases at J, leaving 2 bases unmatched. The CDR3: CASSRGQGETQYF. As DNA, the CDR3 is TGTGCCAGCAGTAGGGGACAGGGAGAGACCCAGTACTTC.

The CDR3 sequence: CASSNGLAGAKGGELFF. CDR3 nucleotide sequence: TGTGCCAGCAGCAACGGACTAGCGGGAGCGAAGGGCGGGGAGCTGTTTTTT. The chain carries TRBV7-6 and TRBJ2-2; 13 bases match TRBD2. Germline CDR1 reads SGHVS; CDR2 reads FNYEAQ. V lost 5 bases to trimming and J lost 7 bases; unmatched junction nucleotides: 10. The CDR3 is 17 residues long.

The chain recombines TRBV20-1 with TRBJ1-1, with D tentatively TRBD1 (5 bases). V was trimmed by 3 bases and J by 5 bases, leaving 7 bases between them. The germline gives CDR1 DFQATT, CDR2 SNEGSKA (reference sequence). This CDR3 contains 11 residues. DNA of the CDR3: TGCAGTGCTAGTCAGGGAACTGAAGCTTTCTTT. Encoded protein: CSASQGTEAFF.

This chain joins TRBV7-9 and TRBJ1-2; 12 nucleotides line up with TRBD1. The germline CDR1 and CDR2 sequences are SEHNR and FQNEAQ (reference sequence). This CDR3 contains 15 residues. V shed 6 bases, J shed 4 bases, and the junction held 6 bases outside the gene matches. The CDR3 DNA reads TGTGCCAGCAGGCCGGGACAGGGGGCTACCTATGGCTACACCTTC. Translation gives CASRPGQGATYGYTF.

The V and J genes are TRBV30 and TRBJ1-1; the D is unclear. The CDR3 covers 11 residues. Trimming cost V 0 bases and J 7 bases, with 6 bases left between them. Germline CDR1 GTSNPN, CDR2 SVGIG (reference sequence). The CDR3 is CAWSVRSEAFF. The CDR3 DNA reads as TGTGCCTGGAGTGTAAGGAGTGAAGCTTTCTTT.

The chain couples TRBV14 to TRBJ2-6, with TRBD1 matching 7 bases. CDR1 is SGHDN and CDR2 is FVKESK in the germline V gene. The CDR3 covers 15 residues. The V segment lost 4 bases and the J segment 2 bases; nucleotides outside the gene matches: 2. The CDR3 loop reads CASSPDRAGANVLTF. The CDR3 bases are TGTGCCAGCAGCCCCGACAGGGCTGGGGCCAACGTCCTGACTTTC.

V usage is TRBV27 and J usage is TRBJ1-6, with D unresolved. V lost 0 bases, J lost 3 bases, and 15 bases lay in between. The CDR3 has 18 amino acids. Germline lookup yields CDR1 MNHEY and CDR2 SMNVEV (reference sequence). The chain's CDR3 is CASSLSVGQSLYNSPLHF. The CDR3 DNA is TGTGCCAGCAGTTTATCAGTTGGGCAGTCCCTCTATAATTCACCCCTCCACTTT.

The chain has TRBV5-1 and TRBJ2-5; 10 nucleotides match TRBD1. This CDR3 comprises 14 residues. V was pared by 3 bases and J by 5 bases, with 4 bases of the junction left unmatched. Germline CDR1 reads SGHRS; CDR2 reads YFSETQ. The CDR3 DNA is TGCGCCAGCAGCTCGGACAGGGGGAGGGAGACCCAGTACTTC. Translation: CASSSDRGRETQYF.

The chain has TRBV4-1 and TRBJ1-4, with D uncertain. V was trimmed by 2 bases and J by 3 bases, leaving 16 bases between them. Per germline, CDR1 MGHRA and CDR2 YSYEKL. The CDR3 contains 17 residues. The chain's CDR3 is CASSQMGTRAPNEKLFF. In DNA form, the CDR3 reads TGCGCCAGCAGCCAAATGGGAACGCGGGCGCCTAATGAAAAACTGTTTTTT.

The gene calls are TRBV4-1 and TRBJ1-1, with D unresolved. Trimming removed 4 bases from V and 1 base from J, with 19 bases in between. Germline V CDR1 and CDR2: MGHRA, YSYEKL. The CDR3 totals 17 residues. The CDR3 is CASSRVFLEGKNTEAFF. CDR3 coding DNA: TGCGCCAGCAGCCGCGTCTTTCTAGAGGGAAAGAACACTGAAGCTTTCTTT.

The rearrangement joins TRBV7-8 to TRBJ2-7, with 7 bases that match TRBD2. CDR1 and CDR2 from the germline V gene are SGHVS and FQNEAQ. Germline trimming cut 5 bases from V and 3 bases from J; bases unmatched to any gene: 4. This CDR3 region has 13 residues. CDR3 protein: CASSPSGLYEQYF. The CDR3 region has the DNA TGTGCCAGCAGCCCTAGCGGCCTCTACGAGCAGTACTTC.

J is TRBJ2-7 and V is TRBV6-2 or TRBV6-3; weak D call: TRBD1 (6 bases). V was trimmed by 5 bases and J by 8 bases, leaving 13 bases between them. The germline V gene encodes CDR1 MNHEY and CDR2 SVGEGT. The CDR3 has 12 amino acids. CDR3: CASSDPDRKQYF. Written as DNA, the CDR3 is TGTGCCAGCAGTGACCCGGACAGAAAGCAGTACTTC.

The V call is TRBV29-1, the J call TRBJ1-5; the D gene is possibly TRBD1 (6 bases). The CDR3 loop spans 13 amino acids. V lost 1 base to trimming and J lost 7 bases, with 11 bases between them. Germline-derived CDR1 and CDR2 are SQVTM and ANQGSEA. CDR3 bases: TGCAGCGTTGAAGTGGGGGCAGGGCAGCCCCAGCATTTT. Protein product: CSVEVGAGQPQHF.

This clone has a single count. This rearrangement joins TRBV7-3 to TRBJ2-1; 9 positions match TRBD2. The CDR3 has 16 residues. With 1 base clipped from V and 5 bases from J, the junction kept 6 bases outside the gene matches. The V gene's germline CDR1 is SGHTA and CDR2 FQGTGA. CDR3 amino acids: CASSLKGSGSNNEQFF. In DNA, the CDR3 is TGTGCCAGCAGCTTAAAAGGTAGCGGGAGTAACAATGAGCAGTTCTTC. Full variable domain (remainder filled in from reference TRBV7-3 and TRBJ2-1): GAGVSQTPSNKVTEKGKYVELRCDPISGHTALYWYRQSLGQGPEFLIYFQGTGAADDSGLPNDRFFAVRPEGSVSTLKIQRTERGDSAVYLCASSLKGSGSNNEQFFGPGTRLTVL.

This clone was detected a few times. J is TRBJ1-2 and V is TRBV6-6; D remains unclear. This CDR3 comprises 15 residues. The germline gives CDR1 MNHNY, CDR2 SVGAGI (reference sequence). Trimming left V 2 bases short and J 4 bases short, with 14 bases between. The chain's CDR3 is CASSYGHTESYGYTF. CDR3 coding DNA: TGTGCCAGCAGTTACGGTCATACTGAGAGCTATGGCTACACCTTC.

J is TRBJ2-1 and V is TRBV19, with 8 positions matching TRBD2. J was trimmed by 3 bases and V by 3 bases; bases with no gene match: 7. CDR3 length: 16 amino acids. Germline CDR1 is LNHDA and CDR2 is SQIVND (reference sequence). The CDR3 reads CASSIVGGVFYNEQFF. CDR3 DNA: TGTGCCAGTAGTATTGTCGGGGGGGTGTTCTACAATGAGCAGTTCTTC.

Details on this clone: A junction end diverges from the germline sequence, so it may reflect a read error. V gene TRBV6-1 combines with J gene TRBJ1-2; D call uncertain. CDR1 and CDR2 from the germline V gene are MNHNS and SASEGT. The CDR3 has 16 residues. CDR3 bases: TGTGCCAGCAGAGAAGGGATTGTTACCCGAGGGTATGGCTACACCTTC. Its translation is CASREGIVTRGYGYTF.

This sequence joins TRBV27 and TRBJ1-1; D may be TRBD1 (5 bases). Trimming shortened V by 5 bases and J by 14 bases, and 24 bases separated the two germline ends. The CDR3 length is 14 residues. In germline, CDR1 is MNHEY, CDR2 SMNVEV (reference sequence). The CDR3: CASSPRDFWGGEFF. In DNA form, the CDR3 reads TGTGCCAGCAGTCCACGGGACTTCTGGGGGGGGGAGTTCTTT.

The chain links TRBV4-1 to TRBJ1-6; TRBD1 matches at 8 bases. CDR1 and CDR2 from the germline V gene are MGHRA and YSYEKL. CDR3 length equals 13 residues. Trimming at V came to 2 bases and at J to 12 bases, leaving 3 bases not matched to a gene. CDR3 sequence reads: CASSQWTGLPLHF. CDR3 nucleotide sequence: TGCGCCAGCAGCCAATGGACAGGGTTACCCCTCCACTTT.

V gene TRBV29-1 combines with J gene TRBJ2-2, with D possibly TRBD2 on 5 matching bases. Per the germline V gene, CDR1 is SQVTM and CDR2 is ANQGSEA. The CDR3 contains 13 residues. V lost 5 bases and J lost 0, with 7 bases in between. In DNA form, the CDR3 reads TGCAGCGTTTCGAGGGCGAACACCGGGGAGCTGTTTTTT. Protein: CSVSRANTGELFF.

This clone has only one observation. V is TRBV11-3 and J is TRBJ2-7; 10 bases are shared with TRBD2. Per the germline V gene, CDR1 is SGHNT and CDR2 is YENEEA. Unmatched junction bases numbered 4, after V lost 1 base and J lost 4 bases. The CDR3 is made up of 15 amino acids. The CDR3 loop reads CASSLASGRMYEQYF. CDR3 DNA: TGTGCCAGCAGCTTAGCTAGCGGGAGAATGTACGAGCAGTACTTC.

V usage is TRBV7-8 and J usage is TRBJ1-2, with 9 bases matching TRBD1. V trimming: 6 bases; J trimming: 5 bases; junction bases outside the gene matches: 4. Germline CDR1 and CDR2: SGHVS and FQNEAQ. The CDR3 length is 13 residues. As DNA, the CDR3 is TGTGCCAGCAGTTATGGACAGGGGTATGGCTACACCTTC. Its protein is CASSYGQGYGYTF.

Only one count was recorded for this clone. The J gene is TRBJ1-4, the V gene TRBV2; the D gene is possibly TRBD1 (5 bases). Trimming left V 1 base short and J 7 bases short, with 10 bases between. The CDR3 is 14 amino acids. The germline CDR1 and CDR2 sequences are SNHLY and FYNNEI. This CDR3 is CASSEGQRGEKLFF. As DNA, the CDR3 is TGTGCCAGCAGTGAAGGGCAAAGGGGTGAAAAACTGTTTTTT.

The chain uses TRBV5-1 and TRBJ1-1; D unresolved. V lost 1 base and J 0 bases, leaving 13 bases between the germline ends. The CDR3 has 16 amino acids. Germline V gives CDR1 SGHRS, CDR2 YFSETQ. DNA of the CDR3: TGCGCCAGCAGCTTGCGTACACAGAGACTGAACACTGAAGCTTTCTTT. It encodes CASSLRTQRLNTEAFF.

This clone was observed once. The chain recombines TRBV27 with TRBJ2-5, with 7 bases fitting TRBD2. This CDR3 contains 15 residues. The V gene end was trimmed by 6 bases and the J gene end by 1 base; junction bases not matched to a gene: 8. From germline, CDR1 is MNHEY and CDR2 SMNVEV (reference sequence). DNA of the CDR3: TGTGCCAGCAGGCCGGGACTATACTTCCAAGAGACCCAGTACTTC. Its protein is CASRPGLYFQETQYF.

The chain has TRBV28 and TRBJ2-5; D gene ambiguous. The V and J ends lost 7 bases and 11 bases respectively, with 17 bases between them. The CDR3 extends over 12 amino acids. Germline assignment: CDR1 MDHEN and CDR2 SYDVKM. CDR3 residues: CASTDNGQWQYF. The DNA of the CDR3 is TGTGCCAGCACCGATAATGGCCAGTGGCAGTACTTC. Full variable domain (outside the CDR3, taken from reference TRBV28 and TRBJ2-5): DVKVTQSSRYLVKRTGEKVFLECVQDMDHENMFWYRQDPGLGLRLIYFSYDVKMKEKGDIPEGYSVSREKKERFSLILESASTNQTSMYLCASTDNGQWQYFGPGTRLLVL.

This clone appeared once. The chain uses TRBV7-3 and TRBJ2-3; D not certain. The CDR3 consists of 14 residues. CDR1 and CDR2 from the germline V gene are SGHTA and FQGTGA. V lost 5 bases and J 3 bases, leaving 12 bases between the germline ends. The CDR3 DNA is TGTGCCAGCAGCCCAACTAAAGCGACAGATACGCAGTATTTT. It specifies CASSPTKATDTQYF.

This chain uses TRBV7-9 with TRBJ2-5; TRBD2 matches 14 bases. The germline V gene encodes CDR1 SEHNR and CDR2 FQNEAQ (reference sequence). Trimming removed 5 bases from V and 5 bases from J; junction bases left unmatched: 7. The length of the CDR3 is 16 residues. CDR3 loop: CASSKPGLAGVETQYF. CDR3 in DNA: TGTGCCAGCAGCAAACCGGGACTAGCGGGGGTGGAGACCCAGTACTTC.

The V and J genes are TRBV19 and TRBJ2-1; 7 positions match TRBD2. The germline CDR1 and CDR2 sequences are LNHDA and SQIVND (reference sequence). With V trimmed by 0 bases and J by 13 bases, 6 bases remained unmatched. The CDR3 consists of 13 residues. DNA for the CDR3: TGTGCCAGTAGTATAGAGACTCGGGGGGTTCAGTTCTTC. Encoded protein: CASSIETRGVQFF.

The V gene is TRBV4-1, the J gene TRBJ2-5, with 10 bases matching TRBD2. This CDR3 comprises 14 residues. Germline lookup yields CDR1 MGHRA and CDR2 YSYEKL. Trimming cost V 8 bases and J 1 base; bases outside gene matches: 4. The CDR3 protein is CASGLAGGQETQYF. The CDR3, as DNA: TGCGCCAGCGGATTAGCGGGAGGCCAAGAGACCCAGTACTTC.

CDR3 in DNA: TGTGCCAGCAGCGTCCTGGGGGGAGATACGCAGTATTTT. Translating it yields CASSVLGGDTQYF. This rearrangement joins TRBV9 to TRBJ2-3; D possibly corresponds to TRBD2 (6 bases). Germline V lookup: CDR1 SGDLS, CDR2 YYNGEE. The CDR3 is 13 residues long. V was shortened by 2 bases and J by 5 bases, with 9 bases between the two germline ends. The complete variable domain, with remaining parts taken from reference TRBV9 and TRBJ2-3, reads DSGVTQTPKHLITATGQRVTLRCSPRSGDLSVYWYQQSLDQGLQFLIQYYNGEERAKGNILERFSAQQFPDLHSELNLSSLELGDSALYFCASSVLGGDTQYFGPGTRLTVL.

The chain recombines TRBV7-3 with TRBJ1-1; possibly TRBD1 for D (5 bases). Per the germline V gene, CDR1 is SGHTA and CDR2 is FQGTGA. The germline V and J ends were trimmed by 5 bases and 5 bases, with 9 bases remaining between them. This CDR3 is 12 amino acids long. In DNA form, the CDR3 reads TGTGCCAGCAGCACTCAGGGTACTGAAGCTTTCTTT. It is translated as CASSTQGTEAFF.